The 22 T cell receptor beta chains presented below share a single source sample, sequenced in a study of T cells in Graves' hyperthyroidism and ophthalmopathy. TCR beta CDR3 regions were amplified from RNA. The primer set for the first-round RT-PCR of the TCR CDR3 was HTBI. TCRdb redid the calling of the multiplex PCR reads with MiXCR, one entry per CDR3 protein. The sample has more than 500,000 distinct CDR3 sequences; 40% to 50% are singletons. Material: peripheral blood or thyroid tissue (not recorded which). The receptors originated from an adult woman with Graves' disease, either hyperthyroidism or ophthalmopathy (not recorded which).

The table lists this clonotype with many counts. This chain uses TRBV29-1 with TRBJ1-1; 7 bases agree with TRBD1. Germline CDR1 is SQVTM and CDR2 is ANQGSEA. The CDR3 loop spans 13 amino acids. Trimming cost V 7 bases and J 4 bases; bases outside gene matches: 9. Written as DNA, the CDR3 is TGCAGCGCCTACAGGGGATCTGGCACTGAAGCTTTCTTT. It yields the protein CSAYRGSGTEAFF.

The V gene is TRBV7-9, the J gene TRBJ2-7, with D maybe TRBD2 (5 bases). This CDR3 has 16 amino acids. The ends were cut back, 2 bases at V and 2 bases at J, with 16 bases in the middle. CDR1 and CDR2 (germline): SEHNR, FQNEAQ (reference sequence). CDR3 sequence reads: CASSLRPPPGTYEQYF. In DNA form, the CDR3 reads TGTGCCAGCAGCTTACGCCCCCCCCCCGGGACCTACGAGCAGTACTTC.

The chain recombines TRBV12-3 or TRBV12-4 with TRBJ2-5; 7 nucleotides match TRBD1. J was trimmed by 0 bases and V by 3 bases; bases with no gene match: 7. The CDR3 has 16 amino acids. The CDR3 coding sequence is TGTGCCAGCAGTTTTCCGACAGGGCGGTACCAAGAGACCCAGTACTTC. It codes for CASSFPTGRYQETQYF.

J is TRBJ2-5 and V is TRBV28; D is perhaps TRBD1 (6 bases). V was cut by 6 bases and J by 9 bases, with 20 bases left in between. This CDR3 spans 14 amino acids. Germline CDR1 reads MDHEN; CDR2 reads SYDVKM. The CDR3 nucleotides read TGTGCCAGCAGCCAGGGGCACAGGGATCAGCCCCAGTACTTC. Its protein product is CASSQGHRDQPQYF.

This clonotype was counted many times. V and J are TRBV5-1 and TRBJ1-5; no clear D. Germline V gene lookup returns CDR1 SGHRS and CDR2 YFSETQ. The CDR3 is made up of 13 amino acids. Trimming cost V 2 bases and J 5 bases, with 8 bases left between them. CDR3 in DNA: TGCGCCAGCAGCTTTTTACCAGATCAGCCCCAGCATTTT. This gives the protein CASSFLPDQPQHF. The whole variable domain, remainder taken from reference TRBV5-1 and TRBJ1-5, is KAGVTQTPRYLIKTRGQQVTLSCSPISGHRSVSWYQQTPGQGLQFLFEYFSETQRNKGNFPGRFSGRQFSNSRSEMNVSTLELGDSALYLCASSFLPDQPQHFGDGTRLSIL.

The V gene is TRBV11-2, the J gene TRBJ2-7; 16 bases map to TRBD2. Trimming at V came to 4 bases and at J to 3 bases, leaving 9 bases not matched to a gene. The CDR3 sequence is 18 residues long. Germline CDR1 is SGHAT and CDR2 is FQNNGV. CDR3 coding DNA: TGTGCCAGCAGCTCCGAGGGACTAGCGGGAGGGATACTCTACGAGCAGTACTTC. This sequence encodes CASSSEGLAGGILYEQYF.

The chain carries TRBV7-9 and TRBJ1-4, with D hard to call. V was clipped by 1 base and J by 11 bases, with 14 bases between them. CDR1 is SEHNR and CDR2 is FQNEAQ in the germline V gene (reference sequence). The CDR3 length is 14 residues. The CDR3 DNA is TGTGCCAGCAGCTTAGATATCCCTGCGGGGAAACTGTTTTTT. Protein: CASSLDIPAGKLFF.

The V call is TRBV9, the J call TRBJ1-3; D is possibly TRBD1 (6 bases). Germline V gene data show CDR1 as SGDLS and CDR2 as YYNGEE. V was pared by 4 bases and J by 6 bases, with 20 bases between. CDR3 length: 16 residues. The CDR3 coding sequence is TGTGCCAGCAGCCTACACTCTGGGGGACAAGAAAACACCATATATTTT. This encodes CASSLHSGGQENTIYF. The full variable domain, its missing parts supplied by reference TRBV9 and TRBJ1-3, is DSGVTQTPKHLITATGQRVTLRCSPRSGDLSVYWYQQSLDQGLQFLIQYYNGEERAKGNILERFSAQQFPDLHSELNLSSLELGDSALYFCASSLHSGGQENTIYFGEGSWLTVV.

This clonotype showed up just a few times. The chain recombines TRBV2 with TRBJ1-5; 7 positions agree with TRBD1. In germline, CDR1 is SNHLY, CDR2 FYNNEI. With V trimmed by 7 bases and J by 4 bases, 1 base remained unmatched. There are 12 residues in the CDR3. CDR3 residues: CASTGGNQPQHF. The CDR3 nucleotides are TGTGCCAGCACAGGGGGAAATCAGCCCCAGCATTTT.

The DNA of the CDR3 is TGCAGCGTCCTGGGGGACAGGGGTTCTGGGGCCAACGTCCTGACTTTC. Residues: CSVLGDRGSGANVLTF. The V call is TRBV29-1, the J call TRBJ2-6; 10 nucleotides match TRBD1. The V and J ends lost 6 bases and 1 base, in that order; junction bases with no gene match: 6. The CDR3 length is 16 residues. Germline lookup yields CDR1 SQVTM and CDR2 ANQGSEA.

This sequence joins TRBV5-1 and TRBJ2-2, with a tentative D call TRBD1 (6 bases). CDR3 size: 15 residues. The V end was cut by 3 bases, the J end by 0 bases, with 9 bases between. Germline CDR1 SGHRS, CDR2 YFSETQ. The CDR3 nucleotides are TGCGCCAGCAGCTCCGACAGGCCGAACACCGGGGAGCTGTTTTTT. Its translation is CASSSDRPNTGELFF.

The chain carries TRBV2 and TRBJ2-5; D is ambiguous. The CDR3 is made up of 15 amino acids. CDR1 is SNHLY, CDR2 FYNNEI, per germline. Trimming shortened V by 4 bases and J by 9 bases, and 21 bases separated the two germline ends. The CDR3 sequence is CASSVGIVNNQPQYF. The CDR3 nucleotides read TGTGCCAGCAGTGTTGGGATCGTCAACAATCAGCCCCAGTACTTC.

The rearrangement uses TRBV7-9 and TRBJ2-7, with 7 bases matching TRBD2. V lost 6 bases to trimming and J lost 2 bases; unmatched junction nucleotides: 7. The CDR3 is 14 amino acids. The germline CDR1 and CDR2 sequences are SEHNR and FQNEAQ (reference sequence). CDR3 residues: CASSSQRGAYEQYF. The CDR3 bases are TGTGCCAGCAGTTCTCAGCGGGGCGCCTACGAGCAGTACTTC.

The rearrangement links TRBV29-1 to TRBJ2-6; the D is unclear. CDR1 SQVTM and CDR2 ANQGSEA come from the germline V gene. The V and J ends lost 3 bases and 0 bases respectively, with 3 bases between them. This CDR3 spans 13 amino acids. The CDR3 nucleotides are TGCAGCGTTGAGAGCTCTGGGGCCAACGTCCTGACTTTC. Amino acid sequence: CSVESSGANVLTF.

This clonotype was found a few times. The V gene is TRBV29-1, the J gene TRBJ1-4, with 7 positions matching TRBD1. The CDR3 loop spans 14 amino acids. The germline gives CDR1 SQVTM, CDR2 ANQGSEA. V lost 7 bases, J lost 2 bases, and 7 bases stayed unmatched. As DNA, the CDR3 is TGCAGCGGTCGACAGGGCGTGACTAATGAAAAACTGTTTTTT. Translation gives CSGRQGVTNEKLFF.

This rearrangement joins TRBV7-9 to TRBJ1-2; no firm D call. The CDR3 runs 15 residues. Per the germline V gene, CDR1 is SEHNR and CDR2 is FQNEAQ (reference sequence). With 3 bases removed from V and 2 bases from J, the gap between germline ends came to 13 bases. The CDR3 here is CASSFSSGLNYGYTF. The CDR3 nucleotides are TGTGCCAGCAGCTTTTCTAGTGGCTTAAACTATGGCTACACCTTC.

This clonotype was counted between two and nine times. A much larger clone differs by one base, so this may be a read error. The rearrangement joins TRBV12-3 or TRBV12-4 to TRBJ2-3; D could derive from TRBD1 or TRBD2 (6 bases each). Trimming cost V 6 bases and J 2 bases, with 18 bases left between them. The CDR3 runs to 16 residues. The CDR3 nucleotides are TGTGCCAGCAGCAACGGGGGCGGCAGAATCACAGATACGCAGTATTTT. Protein: CASSNGGGRITDTQYF.

This chain's CDR3 is CASSSRGHSGNTIYF. The CDR3 DNA is TGCGCCAGCAGCTCCAGGGGGCACTCTGGAAACACCATATATTTT. This chain joins TRBV5-1 and TRBJ1-3; TRBD1 aligns across 8 bases. The CDR3 is 15 residues long. The V and J ends lost 3 bases and 0 bases, in that order; junction bases with no gene match: 2. Germline CDR1 reads SGHRS; CDR2 reads YFSETQ. The variable domain in full, completed from reference TRBV5-1 and TRBJ1-3, reads KAGVTQTPRYLIKTRGQQVTLSCSPISGHRSVSWYQQTPGQGLQFLFEYFSETQRNKGNFPGRFSGRQFSNSRSEMNVSTLELGDSALYLCASSSRGHSGNTIYFGEGSWLTVV.

This chain links TRBV7-7 with TRBJ2-7; TRBD2 matches 8 bases. Germline V gene sequence: CDR1 SSHAT, CDR2 FNYEAQ (reference sequence). This CDR3 comprises 14 residues. The V segment lost 5 bases and the J segment 0 bases; nucleotides outside the gene matches: 3. CDR3 coding DNA: TGTGCCAGCAGCACCACTAGCGGCTCCTACGAGCAGTACTTC. It codes for CASSTTSGSYEQYF.

The chain couples TRBV15 to TRBJ2-7; 7 bases map to TRBD1. V was clipped by 3 bases and J by 3 bases; unmatched bases: 8. There are 15 residues in the CDR3. Looked up from germline, CDR1 is LNHNV and CDR2 is YYDKDF (reference sequence). As DNA, the CDR3 is TGTGCCACCAGCAGCTTGACGGGACAGCTCTACGAGCAGTACTTC. As protein: CATSSLTGQLYEQYF. The variable domain in full, with the rest retrieved from reference TRBV15 and TRBJ2-7, is DAMVIQNPRYQVTQFGKPVTLSCSQTLNHNVMYWYQQKSSQAPKLLFHYYDKDFNNEADTPDNFQSRRPNTSFCFLDIRSPGLGDTAMYLCATSSLTGQLYEQYFGPGTRLTVT.

V is TRBV7-9 and J is TRBJ2-5; weak D call: TRBD1 (5 bases). This CDR3 is 14 amino acids long. Germline V gene lookup returns CDR1 SEHNR and CDR2 FQNEAQ (reference sequence). Between the trimmed V and J ends, which lost 1 base and 4 bases, there was a span of 10 bases. CDR3 amino acids: CASSLVSQGETQYF. CDR3 nucleotide sequence: TGTGCCAGCAGCTTAGTATCCCAGGGAGAGACCCAGTACTTC.

Comment on this clonotype: A much larger clone lies one base from this, so it may be a read error. A read error is likely, as this CDR3 ends without the conserved phenylalanine or tryptophan. The chain is built from TRBV6-5 and TRBJ1-1; D possibly corresponds to TRBD1 (5 bases). Looked up from germline, CDR1 is MNHEY and CDR2 is SVGAGI. Trimming cost V 0 bases and J 4 bases, with 12 bases left between them. CDR3 length: 15 residues. The CDR3: CASSYSQSGVTEAFL. The CDR3 bases are TGTGCCAGCAGTTACTCTCAATCGGGGGTCACTGAAGCTTTCCTT.